This T cell receptor (beta chain) originates from a study of graft-versus-host responses after intestinal transplantation. With respect to this clone: The target antigen is unknown.

Clones were sequenced by immunoSEQ multiplex PCR, and TCRdb holds only the in-frame ones, with some missing. The sample has tens of thousands of clones, roughly 90% seen once. There are 18 residues in the CDR3. Sequenced material: unstimulated CD4+ T cells sorted from spleen or lymph node cells, taken before intestinal transplant. The chain is built from TRBV21-1 and TRBJ2-2; the table's D call, TRBD1, has no DNA check behind it. TRBV21-1 corresponds to a pseudogene. The source is a human donor who received an intestinal transplant. The CDR3 here is CASSPKDRADLGTGELFF. The CDR3 DNA reads as TGTGCCAGCAGCCCCAAGGACAGGGCAGACCTAGGCACCGGGGAGCTGTTTTTT.